These T cell receptor beta chains were read from a single sample in a study of blood T cell repertoires in COVID-19. TCRdb's table, derived via immunoSEQ multiplex PCR, lists solely in-frame clones and lacks some. In the table there are around 170,000 clones, roughly 70% of which are singletons. Material for sequencing was peripheral blood. These receptors all come from a woman of 80 years or more with acute or convalescent COVID-19. Both conserved end residues are part of each CDR3. D genes are given only for firm matches. Only part of the rows carry a size: once, few, many, or a class if the clone is expanded.

size	D	V	J	CDR3	DNA
NA	TRBD1	TRBV5-1	TRBJ1-5	CASSGQGGQPQHF	TGCGCCAGCAGCGGACAGGGGGGTCAGCCCCAGCATTTT
NA	NA	TRBV2	TRBJ1-4	CASRFLQTNEKLFF	TGTGCCAGCAGGTTCTTACAGACCAATGAAAAACTGTTTTTT
NA	TRBD1	TRBV28	TRBJ1-4	CASSSPTGGEKLFF	TGTGCCAGCAGTTCCCCGACAGGGGGAGAAAAACTGTTTTTT
NA	NA	TRBV5-6	TRBJ2-1	CASSFSVYNEQFF	TGTGCCAGCAGCTTCAGCGTTTACAATGAGCAGTTCTTC
once	NA	TRBV6-5	TRBJ1-4	CASSYSDSQKLFF	TGTGCCAGCAGTTACTCGGACAGTCAAAAACTGTTTTTT
NA	NA	TRBV19	TRBJ1-5	CAVGDWTGNQPQHF	TGTGCCGTGGGGGACTGGACGGGAAATCAGCCCCAGCATTTT
NA	TRBD1	TRBV10-1	TRBJ2-5	CASSGAPGQGEETQYF	TGCGCCAGCAGTGGAGCCCCCGGACAGGGTGAGGAGACCCAGTACTTC
NA	TRBD2	TRBV19	TRBJ2-7	CASSIMALPSGIFGEQYF	TGTGCCAGTAGTATAATGGCTCTGCCTAGCGGGATATTTGGCGAGCAGTACTTC
NA	NA	TRBV7-9	TRBJ1-2	CASSPRDYGYTF	TGTGCCAGCAGCCCGCGTGACTATGGCTACACCTTC
few	NA	TRBV10-1	TRBJ1-6	CASSESTTLDSPLHF	TGCGCCAGCAGTGAGTCGACAACATTAGACTCACCCCTCCACTTT
few	TRBD2	TRBV4-2	TRBJ2-3	CASSPGTSGTDTQYF	TGTGCCAGCAGCCCCGGGACTAGCGGGACAGATACGCAGTATTTT
NA	TRBD1	TRBV7-2	TRBJ1-2	CASKQGYSDGYTF	TGTGCCAGCAAACAGGGGTATTCCGATGGCTACACCTTC
NA	TRBD1	TRBV19	TRBJ2-1	CASSNTGGSYNEQFF	TGTGCCAGTAGTAACACAGGGGGCAGCTACAATGAGCAGTTCTTC
NA	TRBD2	TRBV28	TRBJ2-3	CASSGERGTQYF	TGTGCCAGCAGTGGTGAGCGGGGTACGCAGTATTTT
NA	TRBD1	TRBV18	TRBJ2-2	CASSRTGGFTGELFF	TGTGCCAGCTCCCGGACAGGGGGCTTCACCGGGGAGCTGTTTTTT